What follows describes a single TCR beta chain. This entry is derived from a study of blood T cell repertoires in COVID-19. Study in general: Both acute and convalescent COVID-19 samples were obtained from the United States, Italy and Spain. T cells, B-cell-depleted T cells, or PBMCs supplied cDNA or gDNA.

Original handling: Researchers report that nucleated cell counts were estimated from reference gene primer amplification. This table comes from immunoSEQ multiplex PCR, and its TCRdb copy is limited to in-frame clones, with some not included. That table supplies the V and J calls and clone size; D and trimming were determined from the DNA. The data hold under 150,000 clones, with roughly 81% observed a single time. The V gene's germline CDR1 is KGHSH and CDR2 LQKENI. Deletions cut 2 bases from V and 2 bases from J, with 10 bases between. This CDR3 is built from 14 residues. The receptor comes from a man between 40 and 49 years old with acute or convalescent COVID-19. The material sequenced was peripheral blood. V and J are TRBV18 and TRBJ2-7; tentatively, D is TRBD1 (5 bases). CDR3 residues: CASSPDSLTYEQYF. CDR3 sequence (DNA): TGTGCCAGCTCACCAGACAGTCTGACCTACGAGCAGTACTTC. Together with reference TRBV18 and TRBJ2-7, the CDR3 gives the full variable domain: NAGVMQNPRHLVRRRGQEARLRCSPMKGHSHVYWYRQLPEEGLKFMVYLQKENIIDESGMPKERFSAEFPKEGPSILRIQQVVRGDSAAYFCASSPDSLTYEQYFGPGTRLTVT.